This TCR beta chain was sequenced in a study of blood T cell repertoires in COVID-19. Whole-study context: Samples taken during acute and convalescent COVID-19 were collected in the United States, Italy and Spain. T cells, B-cell-depleted T cells, or PBMCs provided the cDNA or gDNA that served as material.

In the study's own analysis: Reference gene primer amplification yielded estimated nucleated cell counts. Clones were sequenced by immunoSEQ multiplex PCR, and TCRdb holds only the in-frame ones, with some missing. V, J and clone size are taken as reported in that table, and D and trimming were inferred from the DNA itself. Seen here are about 68,000 clones, nearly 90% observed once, and the top ten hold 3.4%. Patients at the Seattle site were enrolled during active infection and followed longitudinally. This clonotype was sampled from a woman between 50 and 59 years old with COVID-19, enrolled during active disease. Sequencing used peripheral blood.

Here the CDR3 reads CAFDPRGTEAFF. The CDR3 DNA follows: TGTGCCTTTGACCCCCGGGGGACTGAAGCTTTCTTT. This chain links TRBV30 with TRBJ1-1; a weak D match, TRBD1 (5 bases). Trimming took 7 bases from V and 5 from J, leaving 14 bases between them. The CDR3 loop spans 12 amino acids. CDR1 and CDR2 (germline): GTSNPN, SVGIG (reference sequence).